The TCR beta chain under discussion was sequenced for a study of cytomegalovirus exposure and HLA in healthy donors. General study points: Productive status was seen about 87% or about 30% of the time for most TCR beta V segments in an earlier analysis. In a later analysis, approximately 15,000 TCR beta sequences were associated with HLA alleles at 0.05 false discovery rate. Cytomegalovirus-associated TCR beta chains were listed, numbering roughly 150.

For this clone: What it binds is not known.

Primers included in the PCR were 60 Vbeta and 13 Jbeta primers. Generated by immunoSEQ multiplex PCR, the TCRdb table keeps only in-frame clones and is missing some. The data show around 35,000 clones, roughly 76% seen once. The CDR3 loop spans 17 amino acids. V lost 0 bases to trimming and J lost 5 bases, with 22 bases between them. The germline V gene encodes CDR1 SQVTM and CDR2 ANQGSEA. In nominal health when sampled, donors likely had unrecorded immune exposures nonetheless. This TCR came from a woman between 40 and 50 years old in good health and CMV-seronegative. The specimen sequenced was PBMCs. The gene calls are TRBV29-1 and TRBJ1-1; D gene uncertain. This chain's CDR3 is CSVEDGSLYRGWTEAFF. DNA for the CDR3: TGCAGCGTTGAAGACGGGAGTTTGTACCGGGGATGGACTGAAGCTTTCTTT.